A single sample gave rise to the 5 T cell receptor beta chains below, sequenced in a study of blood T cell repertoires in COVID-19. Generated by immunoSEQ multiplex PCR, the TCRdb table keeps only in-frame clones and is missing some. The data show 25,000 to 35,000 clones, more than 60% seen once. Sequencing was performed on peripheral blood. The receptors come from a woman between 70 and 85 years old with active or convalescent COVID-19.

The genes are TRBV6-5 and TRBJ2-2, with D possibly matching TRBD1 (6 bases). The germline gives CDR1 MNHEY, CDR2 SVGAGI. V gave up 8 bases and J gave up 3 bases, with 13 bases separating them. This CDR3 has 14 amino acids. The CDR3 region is CASSDRPDTGELFF. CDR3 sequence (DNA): TGTGCCAGCTCTGACAGGCCAGACACCGGGGAGCTGTTTTTT.

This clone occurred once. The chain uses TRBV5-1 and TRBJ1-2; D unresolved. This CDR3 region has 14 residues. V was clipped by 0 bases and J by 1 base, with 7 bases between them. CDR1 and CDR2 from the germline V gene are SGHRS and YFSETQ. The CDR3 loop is CASSLVQNNYGYTF. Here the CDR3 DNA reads TGCGCCAGCAGCTTGGTACAGAATAACTATGGCTACACCTTC.

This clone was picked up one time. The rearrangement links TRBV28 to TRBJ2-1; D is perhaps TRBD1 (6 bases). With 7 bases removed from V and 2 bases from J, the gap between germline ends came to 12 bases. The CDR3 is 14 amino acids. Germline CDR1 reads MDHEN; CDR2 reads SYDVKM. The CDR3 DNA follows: TGTGCCAGCACCTTGGGGGACACCTACAATGAGCAGTTCTTC. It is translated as CASTLGDTYNEQFF.

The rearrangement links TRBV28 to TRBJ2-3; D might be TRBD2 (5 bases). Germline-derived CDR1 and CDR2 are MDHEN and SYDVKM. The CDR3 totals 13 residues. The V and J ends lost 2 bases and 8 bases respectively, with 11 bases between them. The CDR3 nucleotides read TGTGCCAGCAGTTTAGATCTGGACTTTACGCAGTATTTT. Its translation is CASSLDLDFTQYF.

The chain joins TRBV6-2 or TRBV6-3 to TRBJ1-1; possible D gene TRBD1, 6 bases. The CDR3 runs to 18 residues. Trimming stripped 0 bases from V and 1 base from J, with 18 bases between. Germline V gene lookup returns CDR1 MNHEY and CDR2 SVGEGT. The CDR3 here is CASSYSSRGNGKNTEAFF. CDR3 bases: TGTGCCAGCAGTTACTCATCTAGGGGGAATGGGAAGAACACTGAAGCTTTCTTT.